This T cell receptor beta chain originates from a study of cytomegalovirus exposure and HLA in healthy donors. The PCR ran on 60 Vbeta and 13 Jbeta primers. Data came from immunoSEQ multiplex PCR; TCRdb stores just in-frame clones and leaves some out. The sample carries over 100,000 clones, 79% recorded once. The CDR3 runs 14 residues. The germline V gene encodes CDR1 KGHSH and CDR2 LQKENI. V was pared by 3 bases and J by 4 bases, with 9 bases between. Participants comprised healthy donors of bone marrow. The chain is built from TRBV18 and TRBJ1-4; possible D gene TRBD1, 5 bases. The sample comprised PBMCs. This clonotype originated in a young woman in good health and CMV-seropositive. This CDR3 is CASSPGGINEKLFF. The CDR3 nucleotides read TGTGCCAGCTCACCGGGGGGGATTAATGAAAAACTGTTTTTT.